The 24 T cell receptor beta chains listed next were all sequenced from one sample in a study of monozygotic twins with inflammatory bowel disease. One entry per CDR3 protein, without DNA, is what TCRdb gives after re-calling the 5' RACE reads. The table for this sample gives over 110,000 distinct CDR3 sequences. Sequencing input: blood. Receptors were obtained from a human donor with ulcerative colitis or Crohn's disease, or a healthy co-twin of an affected twin (not recorded which).

This chain connects TRBV16 to TRBJ1-1; TCRdb outputs TRBD1, but without DNA this stays unchecked. From germline, CDR1 is KGHSY and CDR2 FQNENV. The CDR3 covers 12 residues. Here the CDR3 reads CASSPLGTEAFF.

V usage is TRBV10-3 and J usage is TRBJ1-2. The CDR3 sequence is 11 residues long. Germline V gene data show CDR1 as ENHRY and CDR2 as SYGVKD. The CDR3 is CAISESGGYTF.

The chain carries TRBV5-1 and TRBJ2-6; the TCRdb D gene call, TRBD2, has no DNA to confirm it. The germline V gene encodes CDR1 SGHRS and CDR2 YFSETQ. CDR3 length: 18 residues. This CDR3 is CASSLVRVSNSGANVLTF.

This rearrangement joins TRBV5-5 to TRBJ2-3; the TCRdb D gene call, TRBD2, has no DNA to confirm it. The germline gives CDR1 SGHKS, CDR2 YYEKEE (reference sequence). The CDR3 covers 14 residues. The CDR3 loop is CATRLGQGTDTQYF.

The rearrangement uses TRBV7-3 and TRBJ2-7; TCRdb's D gene call, TRBD2, goes unchecked for lack of DNA. The CDR3 is 15 amino acids. Germline-derived CDR1 and CDR2 are SGHTA and FQGTGA. This CDR3 is CASSPLAGDSYEQYF.

The gene calls are TRBV12-3 or TRBV12-4 and TRBJ2-3; TCRdb's assignment of TRBD2 cannot be checked, as there is no DNA. This CDR3 region has 16 residues. CDR3 region: CASSPWMTSRQDTQYF.

This sequence joins TRBV5-1 and TRBJ2-6; the TRBD2 assignment by TCRdb is unverifiable without DNA. Per germline, CDR1 SGHRS and CDR2 YFSETQ. The CDR3 extends over 18 amino acids. The chain's CDR3 is CASSQPPGTPSGANVLTF. The full variable domain, rest sourced from reference TRBV5-1 and TRBJ2-6, is KAGVTQTPRYLIKTRGQQVTLSCSPISGHRSVSWYQQTPGQGLQFLFEYFSETQRNKGNFPGRFSGRQFSNSRSEMNVSTLELGDSALYLCASSQPPGTPSGANVLTFGAGSRLTVL.

The chain links TRBV12-3 or TRBV12-4 to TRBJ1-5; lacking DNA, the TRBD1 call made by TCRdb goes unchecked. The CDR3 runs to 14 residues. Here the CDR3 reads CASRTGFPNQPQHF.

V usage is TRBV7-2 and J usage is TRBJ1-2; there is no DNA to check the TCRdb D call of TRBD1. Germline CDR1 reads SGHTA; CDR2 reads FQGNSA. The CDR3 has 18 residues. This CDR3 is CASSLSARFPDRVYGYTF.

V usage is TRBV4-2 and J usage is TRBJ2-3; TCRdb returns TRBD2, unconfirmable since there is no DNA. There are 20 residues in the CDR3. The germline gives CDR1 LGHNA, CDR2 YNFKEQ. CDR3: CASSQVAPYLAGSSTDTQYF.

The chain has TRBV3-1 and TRBJ1-1; absent DNA, TCRdb's TRBD1 call cannot be checked. The germline V gene encodes CDR1 LGHDT and CDR2 YNNKEL (reference sequence). The length of the CDR3 is 17 residues. CDR3 protein: CASSQDWDRYSNTEAFF.

The genes are TRBV20-1 and TRBJ2-7; TCRdb designates TRBD2, a call that cannot be tested without DNA. The CDR3 totals 13 residues. Germline V gene lookup returns CDR1 DFQATT and CDR2 SNEGSKA (reference sequence). The CDR3 loop is CSATSGGNYEQYF.

J is TRBJ2-7 and V is TRBV4-1; the D call of TRBD1 rests on TCRdb alone, since no DNA is present to check it. The CDR3 consists of 17 residues. Germline assignment: CDR1 MGHRA and CDR2 YSYEKL. CDR3 sequence reads: CASSHQVRGGHSYEQYF.

The rearrangement joins TRBV5-1 to TRBJ2-4; TCRdb's assignment of TRBD2 cannot be checked, as there is no DNA. Germline V gene lookup returns CDR1 SGHRS and CDR2 YFSETQ. The CDR3 totals 15 residues. This chain's CDR3 is CASSLVGGGEDIQYF.

The V and J genes are TRBV5-1 and TRBJ2-1; absent DNA, TCRdb's TRBD1 call cannot be checked. The CDR3 is 15 amino acids. The germline V gene encodes CDR1 SGHRS and CDR2 YFSETQ. CDR3 region: CASSLRFVDSDEQFF.

The V call is TRBV5-1, the J call TRBJ2-7. The CDR3 has 14 amino acids. Germline V gene data show CDR1 as SGHRS and CDR2 as YFSETQ. The CDR3 reads CASSLEARNYEQYF. Full variable domain (missing parts from reference TRBV5-1 and TRBJ2-7): KAGVTQTPRYLIKTRGQQVTLSCSPISGHRSVSWYQQTPGQGLQFLFEYFSETQRNKGNFPGRFSGRQFSNSRSEMNVSTLELGDSALYLCASSLEARNYEQYFGPGTRLTVT.

CDR3: CSVGPISGNTIYF. The chain recombines TRBV29-1 with TRBJ1-3; TCRdb outputs TRBD1, but without DNA this stays unchecked. Germline V lookup: CDR1 SQVTM, CDR2 ANQGSEA. The CDR3 runs to 13 residues.

The genes are TRBV6-2 or TRBV6-3 and TRBJ1-2; the D call from TCRdb, TRBD1, cannot be confirmed without DNA. Germline loops: CDR1 MNHEY, CDR2 SVGEGT. The CDR3 loop spans 14 amino acids. CDR3 region: CAINPRPDYIGYTF.

This chain's CDR3 is CASNLLPTTEAFF. The rearrangement links TRBV12-3 or TRBV12-4 to TRBJ1-1. CDR3 length: 13 amino acids.

The chain carries TRBV11-1 and TRBJ2-3; TCRdb indicates TRBD1, and absent DNA this call remains unverified. The CDR3 loop spans 15 amino acids. Germline CDR1 and CDR2: SGHAT and FQDESV (reference sequence). The chain's CDR3 is CASGKPGGGFDTQYF. The variable domain in full, with the rest retrieved from reference TRBV11-1 and TRBJ2-3, is EAEVAQSPRYKITEKSQAVAFWCDPISGHATLYWYRQILGQGPELLVQFQDESVVDDSQLPKDRFSAERLKGVDSTLKIQPAELGDSAMYLCASGKPGGGFDTQYFGPGTRLTVL.

This chain's CDR3 is CSATNGGAPGELFF. The chain links TRBV20-1 to TRBJ2-2; TCRdb gives TRBD2 as the D gene, but with no DNA this cannot be confirmed. Germline V lookup: CDR1 DFQATT, CDR2 SNEGSKA (reference sequence). The CDR3 runs to 14 residues.

V usage is TRBV5-1 and J usage is TRBJ2-1; TCRdb's D call of TRBD2 is untestable without DNA. This CDR3 has 15 amino acids. The V gene's germline CDR1 is SGHRS and CDR2 YFSETQ. CDR3 sequence: CASSLGTSGYNEQFF.

The chain links TRBV7-3 to TRBJ2-1; TCRdb indicates TRBD2, and absent DNA this call remains unverified. CDR1 is SGHTA and CDR2 is FQGTGA in the germline V gene. This CDR3 comprises 16 residues. The CDR3 spells CASSLTWARPGNEQFF.

The V and J genes are TRBV7-2 and TRBJ2-1; TCRdb reports TRBD2, a call that lacks DNA to check it against. The CDR3 runs to 16 residues. The germline gives CDR1 SGHTA, CDR2 FQGNSA. CDR3 sequence: CASSLMGRKLYNEQFF.